This record concerns one T cell receptor beta chain sequence. The antigen it recognizes is unknown. One base away there is no much larger clone; base qualities are not given. The sample originates from a study of T cells in localized non-small cell lung cancer (dated by TCRdb to the early 2020s). Background for the entire study: The study analyzed T cell repertoires of about 230 early-stage NSCLC patients, comparing tumors and uninvolved tumor-adjacent lungs. The cohort consisted of under 300 treatment-naive NSCLC patients whose localized lung tumors had been resected. NSCLC patients had a mean age of roughly 66 years, and more than 120 were male and around 99 female. Study-level results and caveats: Because multi-region sequencing of the tumors was not done, intratumor heterogeneity could not be ruled out. A median of approximately 62 of the top 100 tumor clones turned up in the paired uninvolved adjacent lung, and around 27 of those clones also ranked among the top 100 of that same adjacent lung. The highest T cell clonality was observed in uninvolved tumor-adjacent lung, where clonality exceeded that of tumor, suggesting that antigenic responses were more focused in uninvolved tumor-adjacent lung. Because the study design was exploratory, TCR variables were selected using unadjusted p-values without false-discovery rate correction. Longer overall survival was associated with higher T cell density in blood, whereas shorter survival was associated with higher clonality in adjacent lung.

The immunoSEQ Assay was used to sequence TCR beta CDR3 regions from DNA. The published analysis was carried out like this. T cell density was computed as TCR beta template counts normalized to usable DNA estimated by amplifying housekeeping genes. Richness was estimated using the preseqR package, with extrapolation to 400,000 templates for PBMC samples and to 120,000 templates for tissue samples. Clonality was taken to be one minus Pielou's evenness. To identify tissue-enriched TCRs, differential abundance testing was run on productive amino-acid clonotypes with a minimum total count of 5 and an alpha of 0.1. The Jaccard Index and the Morisita Overlap Index were used to quantify repertoire overlap between compartments. GLIPH clustered TCR beta CDR3s with public tetramer-defined viral CDR3s; viral motifs required at least three viral sequences plus V-gene enrichment. The table comes from immuneACCESS by way of TCRdb, which keeps in-frame sequences with V and J called. Part of the clones is missing from these tables; in studies checked, under half for an unresolved V gene and the rest for unknown reasons. D and trimming were read from the DNA, whereas the V and J calls and clone size are those reported in that table. Counted in this sample were 61,000 or so clones; roughly 88% of them appeared once. Together, the top ten hold 4.5% to 5.5% of the sample.

At diagnosis, tumor, uninvolved tumor-adjacent lung and peripheral blood were collected and then preserved as a mix of FFPE and fresh-frozen material. For TCR repertoire profiling, blood samples were analyzed as peripheral blood mononuclear cells. The CDR3 holds 11 amino acids from the cysteine to the phenylalanine. Of all the DNA, just the CDR3 is kept, 33 bases in frame from base 1. CDR1 and CDR2 are read off the germline V gene as MGHDK and SYGVNS. V sheds 6 bases and J sheds 5 bases, leaving 6 bases between their ends. Here the chain combines TRBV25-1 and TRBJ2-3, with the D gene uncertain. The source was peripheral blood, collected before any cancer treatment. The source of this sequence is a woman between 40 and 69 years old with stage I lung adenocarcinoma. The bases are TGTGCCAGCAGCCGCGAAGATACGCAGTATTTT. Its translation reads: CASSREDTQYF.